This entry lists 4 T cell receptor beta chains sequenced from one sample in a study of blood T cell repertoires in COVID-19. The data were produced by immunoSEQ multiplex PCR, yet TCRdb's version contains in-frame clones alone and is incomplete. The sample includes 130,000 or so clones, around four fifths seen only once; the top ten take roughly an eighth. The specimen was peripheral blood. Receptors originate from a human donor in a cohort sampled during active COVID-19.

The V and J genes are TRBV2 and TRBJ2-1, with 12 bases fitting TRBD2. CDR1 and CDR2 from the germline V gene are SNHLY and FYNNEI. This CDR3 is 14 amino acids long. V shed 4 bases, J shed 10 bases, and the junction held 5 bases outside the gene matches. CDR3 sequence reads: CASSALAGGLEQFF. The CDR3 bases are TGTGCCAGCAGTGCACTAGCGGGGGGTCTGGAGCAGTTCTTC.

The J gene is TRBJ1-2, the V gene TRBV7-8; D is ambiguous. The V gene lost 1 base and the J gene lost 0 bases, with 9 bases spanning the gap. This CDR3 is built from 15 residues. Germline assignment: CDR1 SGHVS and CDR2 FQNEAQ. The CDR3 loop reads CASSLVRGSNYGYTF. CDR3 in DNA: TGTGCCAGCAGCTTAGTTCGGGGATCTAACTATGGCTACACCTTC.

This clone was seen a single time. The chain is built from TRBV5-1 and TRBJ2-2, with no clear D. The CDR3 is 15 residues long. CDR1 and CDR2 (germline): SGHRS, YFSETQ. The V end was cut by 1 base, the J end by 0 bases, with 7 bases between. CDR3 residues: CASSLMATNTGELFF. CDR3 DNA sequence: TGCGCCAGCAGCTTGATGGCAACGAACACCGGGGAGCTGTTTTTT.

The rearrangement uses TRBV5-8 and TRBJ1-2, with D perhaps TRBD1 (5 bases). Germline CDR1 and CDR2: SGHTS and YDEGEE. V dropped 5 bases and J dropped 4 bases, with 15 bases sitting between them. This CDR3 is 14 amino acids long. This CDR3 is CASRVPDKIYGYTF. CDR3 nucleotide sequence: TGTGCCAGCAGGGTCCCGGACAAGATCTATGGCTACACCTTC.